This T cell receptor (beta chain) was sequenced in a study of T-cell memory formation after mild COVID-19. CDR1 is KGHSY and CDR2 is FQNENV in the germline V gene. The CDR3 is made up of 15 amino acids. V was cut by 0 bases and J by 6 bases, with 15 bases left in between. This clonotype was detected a few times. One entry per CDR3 protein results from TCRdb running MiXCR on the 5' RACE reads. The sample consists of roughly 150,000 distinct CDR3 sequences, roughly 15% of them appearing once. Sample: PBMCs or a T cell subset sorted from them (not recorded which). The chain is built from TRBV16 and TRBJ2-7; D ambiguous. The clonotype comes from an adult woman who had mild COVID-19 (a few samples of this study predate the infection). Cell type and time point are not known. In nucleotides, the CDR3 is TGTGCCAGCAGCCAATCCCCCCAGCAGATATCCGAGCAGTACTTC. Translating it yields CASSQSPQQISEQYF.